Given below is one TCR beta chain in context. Its antigen remains unknown. Data came from immunoSEQ multiplex PCR; TCRdb stores just in-frame clones and leaves some out. The data show 84,000 or so clones, with approximately 91% seen just once and roughly 3% held by the top ten. The V end was cut by 1 base, the J end by 2 bases, with 11 bases between. The CDR3 runs to 15 residues. Germline V gene sequence: CDR1 LNHNV, CDR2 YYDKDF (reference sequence). These data come from a study of PD-1 blockade in classical Hodgkin lymphoma. Each of the patients experienced relapse following autologous stem cell transplantation, and their brentuximab vedotin exposure differed. Whole-study findings and limits: Lower baseline TCR diversity marked trial partial responders and progressors. The CD4+ diversity rise by C4D1 was clearest in complete responders.

The sequence was collected from a human donor with classical Hodgkin lymphoma. The chain employs TRBV15 and TRBJ2-5; D is possibly TRBD1 or TRBD2 (6 bases each). The specimen was peripheral blood mononuclear cells (PBMCs), collected before the second cycle of nivolumab. CDR3 DNA: TGTGCCACCAGCAGAGCGGGGGACATACAAGAGACCCAGTACTTC. This codes for CATSRAGDIQETQYF.